This TCR beta chain was captured in a study of blood T cell repertoires in COVID-19. Germline V CDR1 and CDR2: SGHRS, YFSETQ. Trimming cost V 5 bases and J 1 base, with 12 bases left between them. The CDR3 spans 14 residues. This clone appeared a single time. In the original workflow: The authors estimated nucleated cell counts from reference gene primer amplification. This table comes from immunoSEQ multiplex PCR, and its TCRdb copy is limited to in-frame clones, with some not included. V and J calls and clone size come straight from that table; D and trimming were deduced from the DNA. The sample lists fewer than 600,000 clones; approximately 90% were seen once. Ages ranged from roughly 18 to 100 years, with residence in about two dozen US areas. Cohort assignment relied on participant-reported clinical history.

V is TRBV5-1 and J is TRBJ2-5; a possible D gene is TRBD2 (6 bases). Material for sequencing was PBMCs or T cells enriched from blood (not recorded which). The clonotype originates from a woman in her 40s who had recovered from COVID-19. The CDR3 sequence is CASRRDVGQETQYF. The CDR3 DNA is TGCGCCAGCAGGCGGGACGTGGGCCAAGAGACCCAGTACTTC. Full variable domain (rest looked up from reference TRBV5-1 and TRBJ2-5): KAGVTQTPRYLIKTRGQQVTLSCSPISGHRSVSWYQQTPGQGLQFLFEYFSETQRNKGNFPGRFSGRQFSNSRSEMNVSTLELGDSALYLCASRRDVGQETQYFGPGTRLLVL.